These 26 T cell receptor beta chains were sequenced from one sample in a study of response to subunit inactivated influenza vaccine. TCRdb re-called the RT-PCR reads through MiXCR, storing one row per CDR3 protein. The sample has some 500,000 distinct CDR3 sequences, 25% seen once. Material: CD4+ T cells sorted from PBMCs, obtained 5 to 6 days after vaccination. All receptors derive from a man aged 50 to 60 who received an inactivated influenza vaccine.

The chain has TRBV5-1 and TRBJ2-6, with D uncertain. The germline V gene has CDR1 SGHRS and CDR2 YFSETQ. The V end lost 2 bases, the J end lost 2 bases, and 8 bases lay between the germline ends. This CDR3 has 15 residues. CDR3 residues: CASSFLATGANVLTF. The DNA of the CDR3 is TGCGCCAGCAGCTTTTTGGCCACTGGGGCCAACGTCCTGACTTTC.

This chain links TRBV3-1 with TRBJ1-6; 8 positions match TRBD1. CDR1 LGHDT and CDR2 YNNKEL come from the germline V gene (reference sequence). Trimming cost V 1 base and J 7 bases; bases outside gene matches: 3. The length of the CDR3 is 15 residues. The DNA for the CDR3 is TGTGCCAGCAGCCAAGCAGGGACAGGAAATTCACCCCTCCACTTT. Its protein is CASSQAGTGNSPLHF.

The CDR3 coding sequence is TGTGCCAGCAGTTCAGACAGGAGCAATGAGCAGTTCTTC. This translates into CASSSDRSNEQFF. This rearrangement joins TRBV11-2 to TRBJ2-1, with D perhaps TRBD1 (6 bases). Germline CDR1 reads SGHAT; CDR2 reads FQNNGV. The CDR3 runs to 13 residues. V gave up 6 bases and J gave up 6 bases, with 12 bases separating them. The full variable domain, with the rest looked up from reference TRBV11-2 and TRBJ2-1, is EAGVAQSPRYKIIEKRQSVAFWCNPISGHATLYWYQQILGQGPKLLIQFQNNGVVDDSQLPKDRFSAERLKGVDSTLKIQPAKLEDSAVYLCASSSDRSNEQFFGPGTRLTVL.

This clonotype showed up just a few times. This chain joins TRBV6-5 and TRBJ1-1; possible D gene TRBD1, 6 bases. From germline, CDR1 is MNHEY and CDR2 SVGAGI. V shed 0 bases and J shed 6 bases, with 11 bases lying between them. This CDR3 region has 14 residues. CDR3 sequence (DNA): TGTGCCAGCAGTTACTCGGGGGGGGCCCCTGAAGCTTTCTTT. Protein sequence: CASSYSGGAPEAFF.

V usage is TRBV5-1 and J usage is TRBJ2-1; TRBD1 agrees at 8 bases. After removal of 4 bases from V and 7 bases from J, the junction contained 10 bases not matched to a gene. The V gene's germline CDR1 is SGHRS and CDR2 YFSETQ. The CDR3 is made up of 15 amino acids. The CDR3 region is CASSPGAGGWNEQFF. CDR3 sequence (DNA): TGCGCCAGCAGCCCGGGAGCAGGGGGCTGGAATGAGCAGTTCTTC.

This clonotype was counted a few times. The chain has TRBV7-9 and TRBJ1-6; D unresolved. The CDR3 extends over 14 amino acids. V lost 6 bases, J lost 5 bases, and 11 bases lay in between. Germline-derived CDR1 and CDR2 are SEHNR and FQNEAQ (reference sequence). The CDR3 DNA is TGTGCCAGCAGTTTAAGGGAAAATAATTCACCCCTCCACTTT. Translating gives CASSLRENNSPLHF.

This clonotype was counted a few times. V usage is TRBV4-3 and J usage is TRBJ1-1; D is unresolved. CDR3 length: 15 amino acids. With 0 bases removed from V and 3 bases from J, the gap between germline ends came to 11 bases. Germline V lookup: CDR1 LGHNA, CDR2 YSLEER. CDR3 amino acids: CASSQEIGSYTEAFF. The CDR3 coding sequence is TGCGCCAGCAGCCAAGAAATTGGATCTTACACTGAAGCTTTCTTT.

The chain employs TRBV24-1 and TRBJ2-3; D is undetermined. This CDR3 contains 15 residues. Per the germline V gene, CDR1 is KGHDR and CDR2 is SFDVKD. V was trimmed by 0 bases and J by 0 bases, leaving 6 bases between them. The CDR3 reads CATSDLTDSTDTQYF. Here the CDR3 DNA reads TGTGCCACCAGTGATTTGACCGATAGCACAGATACGCAGTATTTT.

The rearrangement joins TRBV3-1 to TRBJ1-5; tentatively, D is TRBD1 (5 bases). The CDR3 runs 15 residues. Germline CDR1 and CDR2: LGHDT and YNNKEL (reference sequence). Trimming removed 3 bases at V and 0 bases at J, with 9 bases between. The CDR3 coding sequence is TGTGCCAGCAGCCAGGGAGGGGCTAGCAATCAGCCCCAGCATTTT. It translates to CASSQGGASNQPQHF.

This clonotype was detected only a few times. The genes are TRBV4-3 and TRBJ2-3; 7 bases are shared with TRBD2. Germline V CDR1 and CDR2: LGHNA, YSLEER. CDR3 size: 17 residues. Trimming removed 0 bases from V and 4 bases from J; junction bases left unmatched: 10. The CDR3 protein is CASSQDNRGVAADTQYF. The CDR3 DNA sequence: TGCGCCAGCAGCCAAGATAACCGGGGGGTGGCAGCAGATACGCAGTATTTT.

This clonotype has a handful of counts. The CDR3 here is CASSQDLAGEAETQYF. The CDR3 coding sequence is TGTGCCAGCAGCCAAGATCTAGCGGGAGAAGCGGAGACCCAGTACTTC. The chain recombines TRBV14 with TRBJ2-5, with 10 bases aligning to TRBD2. Trimming at V came to 0 bases and at J to 5 bases, leaving 6 bases not matched to a gene. CDR3 size: 16 residues. Germline V gene lookup returns CDR1 SGHDN and CDR2 FVKESK.

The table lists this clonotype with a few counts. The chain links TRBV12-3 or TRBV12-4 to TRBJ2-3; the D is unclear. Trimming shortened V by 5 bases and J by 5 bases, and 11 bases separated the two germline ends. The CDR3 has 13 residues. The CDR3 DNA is TGTGCCAGCAGTCCGCGGACGGTAGATACGCAGTATTTT. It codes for CASSPRTVDTQYF.

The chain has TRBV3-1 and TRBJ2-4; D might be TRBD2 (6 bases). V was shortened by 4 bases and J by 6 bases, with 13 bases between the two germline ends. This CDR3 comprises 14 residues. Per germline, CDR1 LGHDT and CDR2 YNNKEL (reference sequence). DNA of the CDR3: TGTGCCAGCAGCCGGGGGGACGGTGGAAACATTCAGTACTTC. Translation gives CASSRGDGGNIQYF. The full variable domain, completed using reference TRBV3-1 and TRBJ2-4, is DTAVSQTPKYLVTQMGNDKSIKCEQNLGHDTMYWYKQDSKKFLKIMFSYNNKELIINETVPNRFSPKSPDKAHLNLHINSLELGDSAVYFCASSRGDGGNIQYFGAGTRLSVL.

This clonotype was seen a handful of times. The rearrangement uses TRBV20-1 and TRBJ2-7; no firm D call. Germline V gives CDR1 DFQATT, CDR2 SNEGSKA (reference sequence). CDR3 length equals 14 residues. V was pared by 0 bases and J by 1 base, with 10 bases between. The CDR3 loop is CSARDEALSYEQYF. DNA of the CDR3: TGCAGTGCTAGAGATGAGGCTCTTTCCTACGAGCAGTACTTC.

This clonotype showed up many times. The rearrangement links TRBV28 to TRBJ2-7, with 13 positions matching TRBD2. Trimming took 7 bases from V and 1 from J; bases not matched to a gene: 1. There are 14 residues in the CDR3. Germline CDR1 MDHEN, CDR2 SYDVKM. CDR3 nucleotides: TGTGCCAGCATACTAGCGGGAGGGTCCTACGAGCAGTACTTC. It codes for CASILAGGSYEQYF. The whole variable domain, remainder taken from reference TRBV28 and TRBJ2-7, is DVKVTQSSRYLVKRTGEKVFLECVQDMDHENMFWYRQDPGLGLRLIYFSYDVKMKEKGDIPEGYSVSREKKERFSLILESASTNQTSMYLCASILAGGSYEQYFGPGTRLTVT.

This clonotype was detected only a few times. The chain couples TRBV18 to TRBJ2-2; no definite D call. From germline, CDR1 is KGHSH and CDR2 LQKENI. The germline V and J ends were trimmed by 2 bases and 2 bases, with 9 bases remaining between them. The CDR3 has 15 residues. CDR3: CASSPYNRNTGELFF. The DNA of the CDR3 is TGTGCCAGCTCACCATATAACCGTAACACCGGGGAGCTGTTTTTT.

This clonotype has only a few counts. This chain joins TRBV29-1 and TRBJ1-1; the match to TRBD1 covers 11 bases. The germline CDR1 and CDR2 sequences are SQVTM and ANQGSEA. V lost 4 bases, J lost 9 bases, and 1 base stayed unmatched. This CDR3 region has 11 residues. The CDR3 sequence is CSVGTGGKAFF. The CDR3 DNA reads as TGCAGCGTTGGGACAGGGGGCAAAGCTTTCTTT.

CDR3 DNA: TGCAGTGCAAGATCTCCTAGCGGGAGGGGAGATGCGACAGATACGCAGTATTTT. As protein: CSARSPSGRGDATDTQYF. This rearrangement joins TRBV20-1 to TRBJ2-3, with 12 bases that match TRBD2. CDR3 size: 18 residues. Trimming at V came to 6 bases and at J to 3 bases, leaving 16 bases not matched to a gene. Germline V CDR1 and CDR2: DFQATT, SNEGSKA (reference sequence).

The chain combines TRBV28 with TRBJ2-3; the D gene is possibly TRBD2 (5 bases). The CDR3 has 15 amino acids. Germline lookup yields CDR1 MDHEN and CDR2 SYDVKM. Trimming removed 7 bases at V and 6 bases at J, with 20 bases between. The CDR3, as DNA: TGTGCCAGCAAAAGGAGTGGTAACCGAGGGGATACGCAGTATTTT. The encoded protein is CASKRSGNRGDTQYF.

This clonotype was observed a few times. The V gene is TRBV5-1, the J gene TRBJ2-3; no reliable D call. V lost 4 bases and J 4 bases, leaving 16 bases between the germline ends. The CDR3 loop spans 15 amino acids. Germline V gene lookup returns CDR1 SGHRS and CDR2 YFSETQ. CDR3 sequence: CASSIGMLGPDTQYF. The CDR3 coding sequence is TGCGCCAGCAGCATAGGAATGTTGGGCCCAGATACGCAGTATTTT.

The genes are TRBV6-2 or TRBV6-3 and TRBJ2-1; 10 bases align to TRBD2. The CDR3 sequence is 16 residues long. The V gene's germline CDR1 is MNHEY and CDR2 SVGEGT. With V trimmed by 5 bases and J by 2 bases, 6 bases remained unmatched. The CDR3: CASSPGLAAPYNEQFF. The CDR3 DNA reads TGTGCCAGCAGTCCCGGACTAGCGGCGCCCTACAATGAGCAGTTCTTC.

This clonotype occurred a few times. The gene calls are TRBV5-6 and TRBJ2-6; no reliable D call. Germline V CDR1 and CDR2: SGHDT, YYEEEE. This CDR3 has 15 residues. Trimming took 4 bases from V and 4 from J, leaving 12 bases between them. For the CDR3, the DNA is TGTGCCAGCAGCACCAGAGGTACCGGGGCCAACGTCCTGACTTTC. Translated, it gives CASSTRGTGANVLTF.

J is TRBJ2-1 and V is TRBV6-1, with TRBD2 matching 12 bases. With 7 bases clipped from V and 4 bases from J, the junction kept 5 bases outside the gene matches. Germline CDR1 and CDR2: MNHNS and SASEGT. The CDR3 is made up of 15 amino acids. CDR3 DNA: TGTGCCAGCATCACCACTAGCGGGAGGTACAATGAGCAGTTCTTC. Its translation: CASITTSGRYNEQFF.

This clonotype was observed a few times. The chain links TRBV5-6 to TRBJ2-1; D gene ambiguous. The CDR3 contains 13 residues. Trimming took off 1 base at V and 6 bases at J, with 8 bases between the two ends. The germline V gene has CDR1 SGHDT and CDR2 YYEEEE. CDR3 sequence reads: CASSLKVSNEQFF. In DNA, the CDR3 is TGTGCCAGCAGCTTGAAGGTTTCCAATGAGCAGTTCTTC.

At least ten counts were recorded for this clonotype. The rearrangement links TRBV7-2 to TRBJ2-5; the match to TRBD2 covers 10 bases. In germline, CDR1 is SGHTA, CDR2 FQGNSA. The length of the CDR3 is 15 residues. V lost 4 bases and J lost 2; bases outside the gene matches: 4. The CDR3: CASSSSGGAQETQYF. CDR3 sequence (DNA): TGTGCCAGCAGCTCAAGCGGGGGGGCGCAAGAGACCCAGTACTTC.

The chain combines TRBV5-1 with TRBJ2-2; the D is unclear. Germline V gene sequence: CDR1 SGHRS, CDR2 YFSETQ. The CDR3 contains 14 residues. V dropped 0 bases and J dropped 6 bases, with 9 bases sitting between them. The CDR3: CASSLGQAAGELFF. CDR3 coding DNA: TGCGCCAGCAGCTTGGGGCAGGCGGCCGGGGAGCTGTTTTTT.